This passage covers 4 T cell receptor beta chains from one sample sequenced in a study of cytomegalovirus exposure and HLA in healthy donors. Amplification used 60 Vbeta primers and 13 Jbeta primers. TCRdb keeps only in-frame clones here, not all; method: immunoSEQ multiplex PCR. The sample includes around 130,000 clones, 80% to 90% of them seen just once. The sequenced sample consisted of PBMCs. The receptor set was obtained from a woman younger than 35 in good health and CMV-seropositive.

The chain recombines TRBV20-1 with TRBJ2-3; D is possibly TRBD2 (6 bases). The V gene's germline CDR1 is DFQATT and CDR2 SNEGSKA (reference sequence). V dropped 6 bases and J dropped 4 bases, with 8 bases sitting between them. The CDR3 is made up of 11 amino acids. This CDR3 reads CSALAPDTQYF. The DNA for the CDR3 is TGCAGTGCACTAGCCCCAGATACGCAGTATTTT.

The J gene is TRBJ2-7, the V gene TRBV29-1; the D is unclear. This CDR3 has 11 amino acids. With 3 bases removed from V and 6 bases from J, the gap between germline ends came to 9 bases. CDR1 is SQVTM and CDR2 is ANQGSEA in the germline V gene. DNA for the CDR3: TGCAGCGTTGATAATAGAGGCGAGCAGTACTTC. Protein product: CSVDNRGEQYF.

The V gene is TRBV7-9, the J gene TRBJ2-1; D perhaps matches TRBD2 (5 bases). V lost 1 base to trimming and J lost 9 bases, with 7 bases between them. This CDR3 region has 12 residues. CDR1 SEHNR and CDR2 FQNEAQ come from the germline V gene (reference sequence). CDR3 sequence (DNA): TGTGCCAGCAGCTTAGGAGGGCTTGAGCAGTTCTTC. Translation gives CASSLGGLEQFF.

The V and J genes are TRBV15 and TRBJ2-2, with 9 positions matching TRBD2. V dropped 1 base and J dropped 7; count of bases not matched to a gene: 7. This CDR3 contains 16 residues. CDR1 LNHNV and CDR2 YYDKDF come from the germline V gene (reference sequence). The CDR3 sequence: CATSRASGGNHGELFF. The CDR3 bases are TGTGCCACCAGCAGAGCCAGCGGGGGGAATCACGGGGAGCTGTTTTTT.